The source of this TCR beta chain is a study of T cell clonality in common variable immunodeficiency. Points from the study as a whole: Fewer deletions and N-nucleotide insertions were reportedly seen in common variable immunodeficiency TCR beta sequences. Patient heterogeneity in the CVID cohort limited correlations between repertoire features and clinical complications. CVID subjects showed higher TCRbeta clonality than healthy controls.

Heparinized whole blood, roughly 4.5 to 9 ml, came from each donor. Assay used: immunoSEQ multiplex PCR; TCRdb lists only in-frame clones, some missing. The repertoire has some 60,000 clones, none seen only once; the ten largest take 1.5% to 2%. CDR1 and CDR2 from the germline V gene are MDHEN and SYDVKM. Trimming removed 6 bases from V and 7 bases from J, with 15 bases in between. The CDR3 runs 13 residues. This clone was observed at least ten times. Its matching antigen is unknown. The read falls 3 residues short of the CDR3 end, and the missing part is taken from the germline J gene. Sequenced: peripheral blood mononuclear cells. V and J are TRBV28 and TRBJ1-2; possibly TRBD1 for D (6 bases). This TCR came from a person aged 18-69 years in good health. The CDR3 bases that were read are TGTGCCAGCAGCAAACAGGGATGGATTGGC. Translation gives CASSKQGWIG. The whole CDR3 protein reads CASSKQGWIGYTF.